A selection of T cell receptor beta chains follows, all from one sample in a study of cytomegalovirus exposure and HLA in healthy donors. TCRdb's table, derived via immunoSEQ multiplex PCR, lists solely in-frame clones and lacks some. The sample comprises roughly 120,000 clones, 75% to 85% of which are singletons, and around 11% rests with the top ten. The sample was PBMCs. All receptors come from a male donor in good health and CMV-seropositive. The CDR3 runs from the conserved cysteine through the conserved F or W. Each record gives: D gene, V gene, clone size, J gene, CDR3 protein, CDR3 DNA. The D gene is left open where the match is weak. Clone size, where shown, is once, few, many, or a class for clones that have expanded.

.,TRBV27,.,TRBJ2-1,CASTELKAGISYNEQFF,TGTGCCAGCACCGAGCTAAAAGCGGGCATCTCCTACAATGAGCAGTTCTTC
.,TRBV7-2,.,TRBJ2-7,CASSLDTGVVYEQYF,TGTGCCAGCAGCTTAGACACAGGAGTCGTCTACGAGCAGTACTTC
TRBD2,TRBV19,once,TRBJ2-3,CASTPAGGGIDTQYF,TGTGCCAGTACTCCCGCGGGGGGGGGCATAGATACGCAGTATTTT
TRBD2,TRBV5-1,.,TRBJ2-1,CASSLDPGLAVNEQFF,TGCGCCAGCAGCTTGGACCCCGGACTAGCGGTCAATGAGCAGTTCTTC
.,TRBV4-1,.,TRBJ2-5,CASSQSFSAEDQETQYF,TGCGCCAGCAGCCAGAGTTTTTCGGCGGAAGACCAAGAGACCCAGTACTTC
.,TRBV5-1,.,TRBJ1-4,CASRSGWNNEKLFF,TGCGCCAGCAGATCGGGGTGGAATAATGAAAAACTGTTTTTT
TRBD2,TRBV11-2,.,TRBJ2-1,CASSTRSGRGNNEQFF,TGTGCCAGCAGCACCCGTAGCGGGAGGGGGAACAATGAGCAGTTCTTC
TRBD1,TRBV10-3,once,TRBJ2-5,CAISESTGLETQYF,TGTGCCATCAGTGAGTCGACAGGGCTAGAGACCCAGTACTTC
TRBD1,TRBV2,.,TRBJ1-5,CASNGQGGRSNQPQHF,TGTGCCAGCAATGGACAGGGAGGCCGGAGCAATCAGCCCCAGCATTTT
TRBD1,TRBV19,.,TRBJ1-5,CASSIGTGSDQPQHF,TGTGCCAGTAGCATCGGGACAGGGTCTGATCAGCCCCAGCATTTT
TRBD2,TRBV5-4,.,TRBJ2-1,CASSLAGGRNNEQFF,TGTGCCAGCAGCTTAGCGGGAGGACGGAACAATGAGCAGTTCTTC
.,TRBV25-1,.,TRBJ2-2,CASSIQGRNTGELFF,TGTGCCAGCAGTATTCAAGGGAGGAACACCGGGGAGCTGTTTTTT
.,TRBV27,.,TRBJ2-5,CASRRAGETQYF,TGTGCCAGCAGACGGGCGGGAGAGACCCAGTACTTC
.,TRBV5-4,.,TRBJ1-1,CASSLGGSGNTEAFF,TGTGCCAGCAGCTTGGGAGGGAGTGGAAACACTGAAGCTTTCTTT
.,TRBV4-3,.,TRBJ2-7,CAKVPNRAPYEQYF,TGCGCCAAAGTACCAAACAGGGCACCTTACGAGCAGTACTTC
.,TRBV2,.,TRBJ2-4,CASSESAIPGTKNSQYF,TGTGCCAGCAGTGAATCGGCTATACCTGGAACCAAAAACAGTCAGTACTTC
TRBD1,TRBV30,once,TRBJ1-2,CAWEGQLYGYTF,TGTGCCTGGGAGGGACAGCTCTATGGCTACACCTTC
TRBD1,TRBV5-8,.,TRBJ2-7,CASKQGAKYEQYF,TGTGCCAGCAAGCAGGGGGCGAAGTACGAGCAGTACTTC
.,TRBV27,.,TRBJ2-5,CASSLWGEQETQYF,TGTGCCAGCAGTTTATGGGGGGAGCAAGAGACCCAGTACTTC
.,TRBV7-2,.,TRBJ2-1,CASSLDSTGNEQFF,TGTGCCAGCAGCTTGGACAGTACGGGCAATGAGCAGTTCTTC
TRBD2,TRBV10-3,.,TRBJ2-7,CAISDRAGGGVEQYF,TGTGCCATCAGTGATCGTGCGGGAGGAGGGGTCGAGCAGTACTTC
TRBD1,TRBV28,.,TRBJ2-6,CASSIRQGVSGANGLTF,TGTGCCAGCAGTATCCGACAGGGAGTCTCTGGGGCCAACGGCCTGACTTTC
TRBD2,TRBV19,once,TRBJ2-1,CASMGGASYNEQFF,TGTGCCAGTATGGGAGGGGCTTCCTACAATGAGCAGTTCTTC
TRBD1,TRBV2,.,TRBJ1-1,CARDTGENTEAFF,TGTGCCAGGGATACAGGGGAGAACACTGAAGCTTTCTTT
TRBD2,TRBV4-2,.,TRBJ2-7,CASSPRQVMGLAGGGTIEQYF,TGTGCCAGCAGCCCCAGACAGGTTATGGGACTAGCGGGAGGTGGGACCATCGAGCAGTACTTC
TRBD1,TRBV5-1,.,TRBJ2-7,CASTLTGGPEQYF,TGCGCCAGCACCTTGACAGGGGGTCCCGAGCAGTACTTC
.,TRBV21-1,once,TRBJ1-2,CAFSRITF,TGTGCCTTCTCCAGGATCACCTTC
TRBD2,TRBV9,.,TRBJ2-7,CASSLRLAGAPYEQYF,TGTGCCAGCAGCTTAAGACTAGCGGGAGCACCCTACGAGCAGTACTTC
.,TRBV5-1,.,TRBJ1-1,CASSEPGTQAFF,TGCGCCAGCAGCGAACCGGGGACACAAGCTTTCTTT
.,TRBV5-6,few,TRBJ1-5,CASSLYSQGASNQPQHF,TGTGCCAGCAGCCTTTACAGTCAAGGTGCCAGCAATCAGCCCCAGCATTTT
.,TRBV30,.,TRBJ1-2,CALEGSGHKSRDYGYTF,TGTGCCCTGGAGGGGTCTGGACACAAAAGTAGGGATTATGGCTACACCTTC
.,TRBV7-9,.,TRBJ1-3,CASSLVTETVGNTIYF,TGTGCCAGCAGCTTAGTCACGGAGACAGTAGGAAACACCATATATTTT
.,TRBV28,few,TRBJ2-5,CASSPHTGRGRTQYF,TGTGCCAGCAGTCCCCATACTGGGAGGGGGAGGACCCAGTACTTC
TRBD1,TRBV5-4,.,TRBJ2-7,CASSPVGTGASYEQYF,TGTGCCAGCAGCCCCGTAGGGACAGGGGCTTCCTACGAGCAGTACTTC
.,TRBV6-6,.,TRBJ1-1,CATTGGKNTEAFF,TGTGCCACTACCGGGGGTAAGAACACTGAAGCTTTCTTT
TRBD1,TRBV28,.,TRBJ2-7,CASSFLGQGGSYEQYF,TGTGCCAGCAGTTTCCTCGGACAGGGGGGCTCCTACGAGCAGTACTTC
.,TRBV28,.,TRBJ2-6,CASSVILSGANVLTF,TGTGCCAGCAGTGTAATCCTCTCTGGGGCCAACGTCCTGACTTTC
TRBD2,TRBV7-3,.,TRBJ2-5,CASSFGLALQETQYF,TGTGCCAGCAGCTTTGGACTAGCGTTACAAGAGACCCAGTACTTC
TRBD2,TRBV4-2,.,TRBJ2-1,CASSQETSGRAGQFF,TGTGCCAGCAGCCAAGAGACTAGCGGGAGGGCGGGGCAGTTCTTC
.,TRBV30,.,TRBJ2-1,CAWSVTGDNEQFF,TGTGCCTGGAGTGTTACCGGTGACAATGAGCAGTTCTTC
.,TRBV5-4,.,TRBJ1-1,CASSLETDLNTEAFF,TGTGCCAGCAGCTTAGAGACTGACCTGAACACTGAAGCTTTCTTT
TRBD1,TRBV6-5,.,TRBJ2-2,CASTMDRGRTGELFF,TGTGCCAGCACCATGGACAGGGGTCGCACCGGGGAGCTGTTTTTT
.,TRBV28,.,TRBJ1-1,CASSGPAGENTEAFF,TGTGCCAGCAGTGGCCCGGCGGGGGAGAACACTGAAGCTTTCTTT
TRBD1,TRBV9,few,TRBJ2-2,CASSAWDRGTGELFF,TGTGCCAGCAGCGCTTGGGACAGGGGCACCGGGGAGCTGTTTTTT
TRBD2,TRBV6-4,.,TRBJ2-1,CASSENFGAGGRFF,TGTGCCAGCAGTGAAAATTTTGGAGCGGGAGGCCGGTTCTTC
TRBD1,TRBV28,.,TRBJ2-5,CASSRQGVAYQETQYF,TGTGCCAGCAGCCGACAGGGGGTGGCGTACCAAGAGACCCAGTACTTC
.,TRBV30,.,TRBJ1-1,CAWSGMTVTEAFF,TGTGCCTGGAGTGGGATGACTGTCACTGAAGCTTTCTTT
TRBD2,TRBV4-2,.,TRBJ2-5,CASSQGLAGVEQETQYF,TGTGCCAGCAGCCAGGGTTTAGCGGGAGTTGAACAAGAGACCCAGTACTTC
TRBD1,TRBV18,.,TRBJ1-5,CASSPPGQGMFSNQPQHF,TGTGCCAGCTCACCACCCGGACAGGGCATGTTTAGCAATCAGCCCCAGCATTTT
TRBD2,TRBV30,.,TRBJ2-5,CAWSLAGGSQEEQYF,TGTGCCTGGAGTCTTGCGGGAGGTTCCCAGGAGGAGCAGTACTTC